This TCR beta chain was identified during a study of T cells after yellow fever vaccination. Study results and caveats: Reappearance after the booster was seen for most primary-vaccination clones, at roughly 96% CD4 and 70% to 90% CD8. Peaking on day 5 versus 15, the secondary response was faster but weaker.

Using its own MiXCR run on the 5' RACE reads, TCRdb lists one record per CDR3 protein. The repertoire has some 560,000 distinct CDR3 sequences, about 17% of them found once; the top ten carry 17%. Germline V gives CDR1 LGHDT, CDR2 YNNKEL (reference sequence). CDR3 size: 16 residues. Trimming removed 1 base at V and 7 bases at J, with 14 bases between. Points on this clonotype: Its specificity is not known.

The input for sequencing was PBMCs, taken 5 to 6 days after the first yellow fever vaccination. The gene calls are TRBV3-1 and TRBJ1-6; D unclear. The source of this sequence is a young man who received the YFV17D yellow fever vaccine. DNA for the CDR3: TGTGCCAGCAGCCAAGGGGTCCATGATCAGAATTCACCCCTCCACTTT. This encodes CASSQGVHDQNSPLHF.